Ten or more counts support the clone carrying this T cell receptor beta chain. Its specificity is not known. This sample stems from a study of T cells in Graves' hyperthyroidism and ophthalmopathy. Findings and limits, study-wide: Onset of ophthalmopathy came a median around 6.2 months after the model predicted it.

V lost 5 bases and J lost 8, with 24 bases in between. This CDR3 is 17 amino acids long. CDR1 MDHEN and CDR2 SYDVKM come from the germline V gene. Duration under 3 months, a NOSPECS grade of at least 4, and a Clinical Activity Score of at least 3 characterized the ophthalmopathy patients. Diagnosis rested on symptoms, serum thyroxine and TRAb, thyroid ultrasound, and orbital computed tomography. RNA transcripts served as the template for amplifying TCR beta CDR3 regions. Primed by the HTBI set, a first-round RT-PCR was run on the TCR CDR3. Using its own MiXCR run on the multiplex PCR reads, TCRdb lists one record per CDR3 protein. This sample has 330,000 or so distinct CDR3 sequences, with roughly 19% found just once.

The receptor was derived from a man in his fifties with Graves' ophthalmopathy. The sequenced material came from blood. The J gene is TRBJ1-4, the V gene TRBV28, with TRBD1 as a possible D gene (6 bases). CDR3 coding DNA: TGTGCCAGCAGTCCACCCCTCAACAGGGCCTACGGGGAAAAACTGTTTTTT. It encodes CASSPPLNRAYGEKLFF.